This TCR beta chain appears in the sequencing data of a study of blood T cell repertoires in COVID-19. Looking at the study overall: Samples taken during acute and convalescent COVID-19 were collected in the United States, Italy and Spain. PBMCs, B-cell-depleted T cells, or T cells provided the cDNA or gDNA that made up the material.

As handled by the study authors: Reference gene primer amplification in the assay estimated nucleated cell counts. Sequencing used immunoSEQ multiplex PCR; TCRdb keeps in-frame clones, though not all of them. The V and J calls and the clone size are those of that table, but D and trimming were determined from the DNA. The table lists just over 200,000 clones, 86% of them singletons, with 5.9% in the top ten. Germline CDR1 reads DFQATT; CDR2 reads SNEGSKA (reference sequence). With 3 bases removed from V and 7 bases from J, the gap between germline ends came to 7 bases. The CDR3 is 11 amino acids. The receptor's source is an elderly man with acute or convalescent COVID-19. This chain joins TRBV20-1 and TRBJ2-4; D perhaps matches TRBD1 (5 bases). Sequenced material: peripheral blood. This chain's CDR3 is CSASSGNIQYF. The CDR3 bases are TGCAGTGCTAGTTCAGGGAACATTCAGTACTTC.